This T cell receptor (beta chain) is from a study of T cells in localized non-small cell lung cancer. Germline assignment: CDR1 SGHNT and CDR2 YYREEE (reference sequence). V was pared by 0 bases and J by 7 bases, with 9 bases of the junction left unmatched. The CDR3 extends over 16 amino acids. The assay was immunoSEQ multiplex PCR, and TCRdb's table has in-frame clones only and misses some. The sample has 4,500 to 5,500 clones, just under 95% seen once. Points from the study as a whole: A denser population of T cells in blood accompanied longer overall survival. As only one tumor region underwent sequencing, heterogeneity remains possible. Measurement of T cell clonality placed uninvolved adjacent lung highest, above the level in tumor.

In regard to this clone: What it binds is unknown.

Sequencing used peripheral blood, obtained before any cancer treatment. The sequence derives from a woman aged 40-69 years with stage I lung adenocarcinoma. The gene calls are TRBV5-4 and TRBJ1-4, with 7 bases aligning to TRBD1. CDR3 coding DNA: TGTGCCAGCAGCTTGGCCCTATCAGGGGGTTCTGAAAAACTGTTTTTT. Protein sequence: CASSLALSGGSEKLFF.